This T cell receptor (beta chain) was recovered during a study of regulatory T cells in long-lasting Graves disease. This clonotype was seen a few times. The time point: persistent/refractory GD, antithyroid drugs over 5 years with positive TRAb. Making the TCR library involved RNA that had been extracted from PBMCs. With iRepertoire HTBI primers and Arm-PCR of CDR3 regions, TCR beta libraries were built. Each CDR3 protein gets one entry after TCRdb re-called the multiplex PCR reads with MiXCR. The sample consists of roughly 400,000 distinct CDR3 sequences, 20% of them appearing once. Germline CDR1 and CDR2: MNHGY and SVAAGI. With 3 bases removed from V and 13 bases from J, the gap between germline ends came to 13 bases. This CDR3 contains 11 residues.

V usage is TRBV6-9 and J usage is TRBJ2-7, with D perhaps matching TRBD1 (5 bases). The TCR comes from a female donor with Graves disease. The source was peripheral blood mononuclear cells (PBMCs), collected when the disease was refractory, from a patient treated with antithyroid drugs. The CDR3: CASSYSGPRYF. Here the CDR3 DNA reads TGTGCCAGCAGTTACTCAGGGCCGAGATACTTC.